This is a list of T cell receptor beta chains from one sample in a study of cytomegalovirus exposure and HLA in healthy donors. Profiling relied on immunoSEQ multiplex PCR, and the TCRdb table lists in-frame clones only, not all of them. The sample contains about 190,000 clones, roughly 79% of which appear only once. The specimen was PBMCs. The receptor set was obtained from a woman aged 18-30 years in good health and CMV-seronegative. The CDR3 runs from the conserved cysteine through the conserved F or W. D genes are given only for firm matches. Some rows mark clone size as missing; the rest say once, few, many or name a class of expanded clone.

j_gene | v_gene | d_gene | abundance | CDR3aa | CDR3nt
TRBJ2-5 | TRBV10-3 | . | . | CAISGAGGTLGETQYF | TGTGCCATCAGTGGAGCCGGCGGAACCCTCGGAGAGACCCAGTACTTC
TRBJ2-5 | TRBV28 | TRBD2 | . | CASRYSAGRGETQYF | TGTGCCAGCAGGTATTCGGCAGGGAGGGGAGAGACCCAGTACTTC
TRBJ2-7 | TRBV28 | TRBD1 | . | CASSLRQGASYEQYF | TGTGCCAGCAGTCTCAGACAGGGGGCGAGTTACGAGCAGTACTTC
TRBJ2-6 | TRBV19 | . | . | CASSGGYAGANVLTF | TGTGCCAGTAGTGGAGGGTATGCTGGGGCCAACGTCCTGACTTTC
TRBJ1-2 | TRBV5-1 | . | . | CASRGGDYGYTF | TGCGCCAGCAGAGGAGGAGACTATGGCTACACCTTC
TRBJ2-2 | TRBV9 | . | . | CASSVQGSGELFF | TGTGCCAGCAGCGTCCAGGGATCCGGGGAGCTGTTTTTT
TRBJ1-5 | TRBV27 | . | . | CASGGFSSQPQHF | TGTGCCAGTGGGGGGTTTTCATCTCAGCCCCAGCATTTT
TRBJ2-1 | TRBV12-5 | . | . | CASGFSNEQFF | TGTGCTAGTGGATTCAGTAATGAGCAGTTCTTC
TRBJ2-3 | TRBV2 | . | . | CAGRSFSTDTQYF | TGTGCCGGCAGATCTTTTAGCACAGATACGCAGTATTTT
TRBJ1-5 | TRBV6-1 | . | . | CASSELRQYSNQPQHF | TGTGCCAGCAGTGAACTTCGACAGTATAGCAATCAGCCCCAGCATTTT
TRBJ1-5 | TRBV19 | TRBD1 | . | CASTPGQGATFSNQPQHF | TGTGCCAGTACTCCGGGACAGGGGGCTACCTTTAGCAATCAGCCCCAGCATTTT
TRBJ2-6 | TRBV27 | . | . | CASRPRDSGANVLTF | TGTGCCAGCAGGCCGCGGGACTCTGGGGCCAACGTCCTGACTTTC
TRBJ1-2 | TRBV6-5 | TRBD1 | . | CASRITGQHYGYTF | TGTGCCAGCAGAATCACGGGACAGCACTATGGCTACACCTTC
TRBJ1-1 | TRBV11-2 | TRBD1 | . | CASSVPGQGSYTEAFF | TGTGCCAGCAGCGTCCCGGGACAGGGATCGTACACTGAAGCTTTCTTT
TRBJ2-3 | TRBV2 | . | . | CASSEGIAADTQYF | TGTGCCAGCAGTGAAGGTATAGCTGCAGATACGCAGTATTTT
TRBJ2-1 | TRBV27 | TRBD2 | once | CASSFQGLAGDYNEQFF | TGTGCCAGCAGTTTCCAGGGACTAGCGGGAGACTACAATGAGCAGTTCTTC
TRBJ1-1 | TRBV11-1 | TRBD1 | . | CASSLSRDRGTEAFF | TGTGCCAGCAGCTTGTCCCGGGACAGGGGGACTGAAGCTTTCTTT
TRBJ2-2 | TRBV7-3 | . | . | CASSLAVANTGELFF | TGTGCCAGCAGCTTAGCGGTTGCGAACACCGGGGAGCTGTTTTTT
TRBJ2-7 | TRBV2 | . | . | CASSENGFRTNEQYF | TGTGCCAGCAGTGAGAACGGATTCCGTACTAACGAGCAGTACTTC
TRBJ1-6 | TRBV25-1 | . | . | CASSPGGSPIF | TGTGCCAGCAGTCCCGGAGGCAGCCCCATTTTT
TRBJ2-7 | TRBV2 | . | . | CASRGWDKSSYEQYF | TGTGCCAGCAGGGGGTGGGACAAGAGCTCCTACGAGCAGTACTTC
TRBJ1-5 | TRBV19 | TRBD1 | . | CASRPGTGLLISNQPQHF | TGTGCCAGTAGACCGGGGACAGGGCTTCTTATTAGCAATCAGCCCCAGCATTTT
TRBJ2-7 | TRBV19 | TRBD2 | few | CASSIKLAGGGSPYEQYF | TGTGCCAGTAGTATAAAACTAGCGGGAGGAGGTTCCCCCTACGAGCAGTACTTC
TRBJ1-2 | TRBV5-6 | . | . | CASSLYESGTYGYTF | TGTGCCAGCAGCTTATACGAGTCGGGGACTTATGGCTACACCTTC
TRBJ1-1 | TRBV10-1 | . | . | CASSSTGQNEAFF | TGCGCCAGCAGTTCCACCGGACAGAATGAAGCTTTCTTT
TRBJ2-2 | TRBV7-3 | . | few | CASSLAGANTGELFF | TGTGCCAGCAGCTTAGCAGGGGCGAACACCGGGGAGCTGTTTTTT
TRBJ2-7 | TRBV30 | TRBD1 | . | CAWSPPTGGYEQYF | TGTGCCTGGAGTCCCCCGACAGGGGGCTACGAGCAGTACTTC
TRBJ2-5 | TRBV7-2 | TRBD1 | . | CASSPGTGYGETQYF | TGTGCCAGCAGCCCCGGGACAGGGTATGGAGAGACCCAGTACTTC
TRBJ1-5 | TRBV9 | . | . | CASSVGGGNQPQHF | TGTGCCAGCAGCGTAGGCGGTGGCAATCAGCCCCAGCATTTT
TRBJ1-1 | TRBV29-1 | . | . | CSVRANTEAFF | TGCAGCGTGAGGGCGAACACTGAAGCTTTCTTT
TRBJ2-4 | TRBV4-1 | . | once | CASSQDRGEGNIQYF | TGCGCCAGCAGCCAAGATAGGGGGGAGGGAAACATTCAGTACTTC
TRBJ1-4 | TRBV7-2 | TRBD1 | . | CASSLLGQGAEKLFF | TGTGCCAGCAGCTTACTGGGACAGGGGGCTGAAAAACTGTTTTTT
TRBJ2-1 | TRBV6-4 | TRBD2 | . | CASSDQREGYNEQFF | TGTGCCAGCAGTGACCAGCGGGAGGGTTACAATGAGCAGTTCTTC
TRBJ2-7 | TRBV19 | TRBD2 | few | CASSIGDSGSYEQYF | TGTGCCAGTAGTATAGGGGATAGCGGGAGCTACGAGCAGTACTTC
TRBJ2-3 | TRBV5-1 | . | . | CASSLAFADTQYF | TGCGCCAGCAGCTTGGCTTTTGCAGATACGCAGTATTTT
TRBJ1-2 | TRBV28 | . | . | CASSRGGWDGYTF | TGTGCCAGCAGCCGGGGGGGATGGGATGGCTACACCTTC